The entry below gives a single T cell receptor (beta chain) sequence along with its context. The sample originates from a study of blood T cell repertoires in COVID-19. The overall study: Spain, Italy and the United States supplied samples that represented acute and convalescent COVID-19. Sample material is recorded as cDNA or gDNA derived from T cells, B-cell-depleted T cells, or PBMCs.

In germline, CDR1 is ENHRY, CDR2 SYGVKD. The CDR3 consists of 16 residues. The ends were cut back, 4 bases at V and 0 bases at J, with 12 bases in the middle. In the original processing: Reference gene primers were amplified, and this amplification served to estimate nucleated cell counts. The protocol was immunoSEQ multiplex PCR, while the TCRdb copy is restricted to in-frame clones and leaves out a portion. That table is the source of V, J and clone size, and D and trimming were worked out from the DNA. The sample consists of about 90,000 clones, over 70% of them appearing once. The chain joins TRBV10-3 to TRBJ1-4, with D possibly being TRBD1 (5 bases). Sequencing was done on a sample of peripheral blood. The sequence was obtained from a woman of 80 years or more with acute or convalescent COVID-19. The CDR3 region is CAISGGFRATNEKLFF. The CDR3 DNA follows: TGTGCCATCAGTGGGGGTTTCAGGGCAACTAATGAAAAACTGTTTTTT.